Shown below are 28 T cell receptor beta chains from a single sample sequenced in a study of blood T cell repertoires in COVID-19. Clones were sequenced by immunoSEQ multiplex PCR, and TCRdb holds only the in-frame ones, with some missing. This sample has 400,000 to 450,000 clones; 75% to 90% occur once, and the top ten carry roughly 1.1%. Sequencing used PBMCs or T cells enriched from blood (not recorded which). These receptors were collected from a young man who had recovered from COVID-19.

CDR3 loop: CAISEPPGDNGYTF. The CDR3 nucleotides are TGTGCCATCAGTGAGCCCCCAGGGGACAATGGCTACACCTTC. V and J are TRBV10-3 and TRBJ1-2; D might be TRBD1 (6 bases). CDR1 is ENHRY and CDR2 is SYGVKD in the germline V gene. V was clipped by 2 bases and J by 6 bases, with 13 bases between them. The CDR3 runs to 14 residues.

V gene TRBV19 combines with J gene TRBJ1-5; D gene ambiguous. CDR1 and CDR2 (germline): LNHDA, SQIVND (reference sequence). The CDR3 has 17 amino acids. V lost 2 bases to trimming and J lost 2 bases, with 16 bases between them. The CDR3 region has the DNA TGTGCCAGTAGTATAAATGAGCCCCAAATCGGCAATCAGCCCCAGCATTTT. Encoded protein: CASSINEPQIGNQPQHF.

The V gene is TRBV5-5, the J gene TRBJ2-7, with D possibly being TRBD2 (5 bases). The V gene lost 1 base and the J gene lost 3 bases, with 11 bases spanning the gap. The CDR3 has 14 residues. Germline-derived CDR1 and CDR2 are SGHKS and YYEKEE (reference sequence). In DNA form, the CDR3 reads TGTGCCAGCAGCTTGTCTTTCGGGGACTACGAGCAGTACTTC. Translated: CASSLSFGDYEQYF.

The chain links TRBV13 to TRBJ1-2; D may be TRBD1 (5 bases). This CDR3 region has 15 residues. V was clipped by 1 base and J by 5 bases, with 14 bases between them. Per the germline V gene, CDR1 is PRHDT and CDR2 is FYEKMQ (reference sequence). The CDR3 nucleotides read TGTGCCAGCAGCTTAGAGCGGCGTGGGGGGTATGGCTACACCTTC. Encoded protein: CASSLERRGGYGYTF.

The chain uses TRBV7-2 and TRBJ2-1, with a weak D call TRBD2 (6 bases). CDR1 and CDR2 (germline): SGHTA, FQGNSA. V was trimmed by 7 bases and J by 6 bases, leaving 19 bases between them. This CDR3 is built from 15 residues. The CDR3 region is CASNQILGGSNEQFF. The CDR3 region has the DNA TGTGCCAGCAACCAGATCCTCGGGGGTAGCAATGAGCAGTTCTTC.

The chain recombines TRBV28 with TRBJ2-7, with 10 bases aligning to TRBD2. The germline V gene has CDR1 MDHEN and CDR2 SYDVKM. The CDR3 is 16 amino acids. V lost 6 bases to trimming and J lost 0 bases; unmatched junction nucleotides: 8. CDR3 nucleotide sequence: TGTGCCAGCAGGGGGATTAGCGGGAGGACCTCCTACGAGCAGTACTTC. This translates into CASRGISGRTSYEQYF.

The rearrangement uses TRBV29-1 and TRBJ1-3; possible D gene TRBD1, 5 bases. The germline gives CDR1 SQVTM, CDR2 ANQGSEA. This CDR3 comprises 14 residues. Trimming shortened V by 1 base and J by 0 bases, and 7 bases separated the two germline ends. The CDR3 spells CSVEVDSSGNTIYF. DNA of the CDR3: TGCAGCGTTGAAGTCGACAGCTCTGGAAACACCATATATTTT.

The gene calls are TRBV2 and TRBJ2-7; weak D call: TRBD1 (6 bases). Looked up from germline, CDR1 is SNHLY and CDR2 is FYNNEI. The CDR3 runs to 13 residues. Trimming cost V 7 bases and J 5 bases, with 15 bases left between them. CDR3 sequence reads: CASTQDRNDEQYF. CDR3 coding DNA: TGTGCCAGCACCCAAGACAGGAACGACGAGCAGTACTTC.

The chain uses TRBV27 and TRBJ1-1; TRBD1 matches at 7 bases. Germline V lookup: CDR1 MNHEY, CDR2 SMNVEV (reference sequence). The CDR3 sequence is 15 residues long. Germline trimming cut 3 bases from V and 0 bases from J; bases unmatched to any gene: 4. The DNA of the CDR3 is TGTGCCAGCAGTTTGCTGACAGGGCTGAACACTGAAGCTTTCTTT. Translated: CASSLLTGLNTEAFF.

The rearrangement uses TRBV15 and TRBJ1-3, with 7 positions matching TRBD1. Unmatched junction bases numbered 6, after V lost 5 bases and J lost 5 bases. CDR1 and CDR2 (germline): LNHNV, YYDKDF (reference sequence). The CDR3 is made up of 14 amino acids. This chain's CDR3 is CATSPGDRRNTIYF. In DNA, the CDR3 is TGTGCCACCAGCCCCGGGGACAGAAGAAACACCATATATTTT.

This clone was recorded a few times. The chain joins TRBV28 to TRBJ1-3; D remains ambiguous. The CDR3 sequence is 14 residues long. CDR1 is MDHEN, CDR2 SYDVKM, per germline. V gave up 5 bases and J gave up 0 bases, with 8 bases separating them. This CDR3 is CASSRRSSGNTIYF. CDR3 bases: TGTGCCAGCAGTCGACGGAGCTCTGGAAACACCATATATTTT.

The V call is TRBV24-1, the J call TRBJ2-1, with 9 nucleotides matching TRBD2. J was trimmed by 7 bases and V by 6 bases; bases with no gene match: 9. CDR1 KGHDR and CDR2 SFDVKD come from the germline V gene. The CDR3 runs 15 residues. The CDR3 coding sequence is TGTGCCACCAGTATCTCTAGCGGGAATTTGAATGAGCAGTTCTTC. It yields the protein CATSISSGNLNEQFF.

The chain carries TRBV6-2 or TRBV6-3 and TRBJ1-1; weak D call: TRBD1 (6 bases). The CDR3 has 15 amino acids. Germline V gives CDR1 MNHEY, CDR2 SVGEGT. V lost 5 bases and J 1 base, leaving 14 bases between the germline ends. In DNA form, the CDR3 reads TGTGCCAGCAGTGAGACAGGTACAGGGAACACTGAAGCTTTCTTT. Translating gives CASSETGTGNTEAFF.

The chain is built from TRBV7-6 and TRBJ1-3; a possible D gene is TRBD1 (5 bases). The V and J ends lost 1 base and 3 bases respectively, with 7 bases between them. Germline-derived CDR1 and CDR2 are SGHVS and FNYEAQ. This CDR3 is 14 amino acids long. Here the CDR3 reads CASSLEGVGNTIYF. Written as DNA, the CDR3 is TGTGCCAGCAGCTTAGAAGGGGTTGGAAACACCATATATTTT.

The chain combines TRBV16 with TRBJ2-7; D is perhaps TRBD1 (6 bases). This CDR3 has 17 residues. V lost 2 bases and J lost 5, with 22 bases in between. Germline values: CDR1 KGHSY, CDR2 FQNENV. This CDR3 reads CASSQVGRGSISNEQYF. CDR3 DNA: TGTGCCAGCAGCCAAGTCGGTAGGGGGAGTATTAGCAACGAGCAGTACTTC.

This chain uses TRBV11-2 with TRBJ2-5, with TRBD1 matching 8 bases. Per germline, CDR1 SGHAT and CDR2 FQNNGV. CDR3 length equals 18 residues. J was trimmed by 1 base and V by 0 bases; bases with no gene match: 10. The CDR3 DNA reads as TGTGCCAGCAGCTTAGAGGCTTTAGCAGGGGGCCCCCAAGAGACCCAGTACTTC. Translating gives CASSLEALAGGPQETQYF.

J is TRBJ1-1 and V is TRBV11-2; D may be TRBD1 (6 bases). Trimming shortened V by 10 bases and J by 7 bases, and 16 bases separated the two germline ends. CDR1 is SGHAT and CDR2 is FQNNGV in the germline V gene. The CDR3 runs to 12 residues. The CDR3 loop is CANLGSDSEAFF. Here the CDR3 DNA reads TGTGCCAACCTGGGGTCGGACAGTGAAGCTTTCTTT.

The J gene is TRBJ1-2, the V gene TRBV19; D is unresolved. This CDR3 is 12 amino acids long. Germline CDR1 and CDR2: LNHDA and SQIVND (reference sequence). Between the trimmed V and J ends, which lost 3 bases and 4 bases, there was a span of 6 bases. The CDR3 nucleotides are TGTGCCAGTAGTATGGGCATCTATGGCTACACCTTC. This sequence encodes CASSMGIYGYTF.

The table lists this clone with a count of one. CDR3 protein: CASSHLQAGANVLTF. CDR3 nucleotides: TGCGCCAGCAGCCACCTACAGGCAGGGGCCAACGTCCTGACTTTC. The rearrangement joins TRBV4-1 to TRBJ2-6; perhaps TRBD1 as D (5 bases). Germline V gives CDR1 MGHRA, CDR2 YSYEKL. This CDR3 comprises 15 residues. Trimming stripped 3 bases from V and 4 bases from J, with 10 bases between.

V and J are TRBV7-9 and TRBJ2-7; no clear D gene. The germline CDR1 and CDR2 sequences are SEHNR and FQNEAQ (reference sequence). The CDR3 has 14 amino acids. V lost 0 bases to trimming and J lost 0 bases, with 6 bases between them. Here the CDR3 reads CASSLARSSYEQYF. The DNA of the CDR3 is TGTGCCAGCAGCTTAGCTAGGAGCTCCTACGAGCAGTACTTC.

The chain has TRBV15 and TRBJ1-6; D may be TRBD1 (5 bases). Germline CDR1 reads LNHNV; CDR2 reads YYDKDF (reference sequence). V lost 0 bases to trimming and J lost 6 bases, with 9 bases between them. This CDR3 comprises 15 residues. The CDR3 spells CATSRDGQGNSPLHF. CDR3 nucleotide sequence: TGTGCCACCAGCAGAGATGGTCAGGGTAATTCACCCCTCCACTTT.

The rearrangement uses TRBV5-1 and TRBJ1-1; D gene uncertain. Trimming took off 3 bases at V and 2 bases at J, with 8 bases between the two ends. CDR1 is SGHRS and CDR2 is YFSETQ in the germline V gene. CDR3 length equals 13 residues. The CDR3 region is CASSYSRNTEAFF. The CDR3 DNA follows: TGCGCCAGCAGCTACAGCAGAAACACTGAAGCTTTCTTT.

V gene TRBV7-9 combines with J gene TRBJ1-1, with D perhaps matching TRBD1 (6 bases). The CDR3 has 15 residues. V was clipped by 5 bases and J by 0 bases, with 13 bases between them. Germline V gives CDR1 SEHNR, CDR2 FQNEAQ (reference sequence). The CDR3 DNA follows: TGTGCCAGCAGCGTAGGGGGACTCCTGAACACTGAAGCTTTCTTT. This sequence encodes CASSVGGLLNTEAFF. The entire variable domain, with the rest obtained from reference TRBV7-9 and TRBJ1-1, is as follows: DTGVSQNPRHKITKRGQNVTFRCDPISEHNRLYWYRQTLGQGPEFLTYFQNEAQLEKSRLLSDRFSAERPKGSFSTLEIQRTEQGDSAMYLCASSVGGLLNTEAFFGQGTRLTVV.

The CDR3 protein is CASSPGQGSLHYEQYF. In DNA form, the CDR3 reads TGTGCCAGCTCACCGGGACAGGGGTCACTTCACTACGAGCAGTACTTC. This sequence joins TRBV18 and TRBJ2-7; 10 nucleotides match TRBD1. The V gene's germline CDR1 is KGHSH and CDR2 LQKENI. CDR3 length: 16 residues. V gave up 3 bases and J gave up 3 bases; unmatched junction bases: 8. Full variable domain (remainder filled in from reference TRBV18 and TRBJ2-7): NAGVMQNPRHLVRRRGQEARLRCSPMKGHSHVYWYRQLPEEGLKFMVYLQKENIIDESGMPKERFSAEFPKEGPSILRIQQVVRGDSAAYFCASSPGQGSLHYEQYFGPGTRLTVT.

This chain connects TRBV15 to TRBJ2-1; 9 bases fit TRBD1. Germline values: CDR1 LNHNV, CDR2 YYDKDF (reference sequence). The CDR3 loop spans 18 amino acids. V trimming: 3 bases; J trimming: 5 bases; junction bases outside the gene matches: 14. This CDR3 reads CATSSWGGGDRADNEQFF. The CDR3 DNA is TGTGCCACCAGCAGTTGGGGGGGAGGGGACAGGGCAGACAATGAGCAGTTCTTC.

V and J are TRBV19 and TRBJ1-4, with TRBD1 matching 9 bases. Germline values: CDR1 LNHDA, CDR2 SQIVND (reference sequence). J gave up 0 bases and V 5 bases, and 1 base lay outside the gene matches. There are 15 residues in the CDR3. The CDR3 nucleotides are TGTGCCAGTAGTGGACAGGGGACAACTAATGAAAAACTGTTTTTT. Protein sequence: CASSGQGTTNEKLFF.

This sequence joins TRBV5-1 and TRBJ1-4; a possible D gene is TRBD1 (6 bases). Germline-derived CDR1 and CDR2 are SGHRS and YFSETQ. There are 14 residues in the CDR3. The V and J ends lost 4 bases and 3 bases respectively, with 10 bases between them. In nucleotides, the CDR3 is TGCGCCAGCAGCCTAGGGGGAGCTAATGAAAAACTGTTTTTT. Protein: CASSLGGANEKLFF.

Regarding this clone: The sample contains more than one DNA sequence encoding this CDR3. The rearrangement links TRBV11-2 to TRBJ2-1; 11 bases are shared with TRBD2. The V gene end was trimmed by 4 bases and the J gene end by 2 bases; junction bases not matched to a gene: 1. Germline V gene lookup returns CDR1 SGHAT and CDR2 FQNNGV. This CDR3 is 15 amino acids long. The CDR3 here is CASSSGLAAYNEQFF. DNA of the CDR3: TGTGCCAGCAGCTCGGGACTAGCGGCCTACAATGAGCAGTTCTTC.